This passage covers 32 T cell receptor beta chains from one sample sequenced in a study of OX40 agonist ivuxolimab in advanced cancers. The repertoire was sequenced with immunoSEQ multiplex PCR; TCRdb's copy has only in-frame clones and lacks some. The table includes around 50,000 clones, 85% to 90% detected once. Source: CD4+ or CD8+ T cells sorted from blood, taken in a trial of the OX40 agonist ivuxolimab. Every receptor here comes from an adult with an advanced solid tumor such as melanoma, head and neck, liver or kidney cancer.

The gene calls are TRBV6-6 and TRBJ2-1, with D unresolved. The V gene lost 0 bases and the J gene lost 8 bases, with 11 bases spanning the gap. The CDR3 covers 14 residues. The germline V gene encodes CDR1 MNHNY and CDR2 SVGAGI (reference sequence). In DNA form, the CDR3 reads TGTGCCAGCAGTTACTCATTTCAAGTCCATGAGCAGTTCTTC. Its translation is CASSYSFQVHEQFF.

This clone appeared a single time. The genes are TRBV5-4 and TRBJ2-2; D unresolved. Trimming stripped 0 bases from V and 1 base from J, with 4 bases between. In germline, CDR1 is SGHNT, CDR2 YYREEE (reference sequence). The CDR3 is 14 amino acids. CDR3 sequence reads: CASSLARNTGELFF. The CDR3 coding sequence is TGTGCCAGCAGCTTGGCCAGGAACACCGGGGAGCTGTTTTTT. Full variable domain (missing parts from reference TRBV5-4 and TRBJ2-2): ETGVTQSPTHLIKTRGQQVTLRCSSQSGHNTVSWYQQALGQGPQFIFQYYREEENGRGNFPPRFSGLQFPNYSSELNVNALELDDSALYLCASSLARNTGELFFGEGSRLTVL.

J is TRBJ2-7 and V is TRBV27; TRBD1 matches at 7 bases. The CDR3 spans 14 residues. Per the germline V gene, CDR1 is MNHEY and CDR2 is SMNVEV (reference sequence). V lost 8 bases, J lost 4 bases, and 11 bases stayed unmatched. This chain's CDR3 is CASCPRDRFYEQYF. The CDR3 nucleotides are TGTGCCAGCTGTCCCCGGGACAGATTTTACGAGCAGTACTTC.

The chain couples TRBV10-3 to TRBJ1-4; D is unclear. From germline, CDR1 is ENHRY and CDR2 SYGVKD. Trimming took 2 bases from V and 5 from J, leaving 12 bases between them. CDR3 length equals 15 residues. The CDR3: CAISEGMTLNEKLFF. The CDR3 DNA sequence: TGTGCCATCAGTGAGGGAATGACACTAAATGAAAAACTGTTTTTT.

This chain connects TRBV7-3 to TRBJ2-1, with TRBD2 matching 8 bases. Losses at the gene ends were 2 bases for V and 5 bases for J; bases not matched to a gene: 8. The germline gives CDR1 SGHTA, CDR2 FQGTGA. The CDR3 sequence is 16 residues long. CDR3 DNA: TGTGCCAGCAGCTTATTCTCCGGGACTAGAGACAATGAGCAGTTCTTC. It is translated as CASSLFSGTRDNEQFF.

The chain combines TRBV18 with TRBJ2-2, with 7 positions matching TRBD2. The CDR3 loop spans 18 amino acids. CDR1 KGHSH and CDR2 LQKENI come from the germline V gene. The ends lost 1 base at V and 7 bases at J; junction bases unmatched: 15. The CDR3 DNA reads as TGTGCCAGCTCACCACTTCTAGCGGACCGGGGAGGAGTCGGGGAGCTGTTTTTT. Encoded protein: CASSPLLADRGGVGELFF.

In this sample, this clone turned up once. The gene calls are TRBV5-1 and TRBJ2-7; unclear D gene. The germline V gene has CDR1 SGHRS and CDR2 YFSETQ. CDR3 size: 14 residues. V lost 1 base and J 1 base, leaving 9 bases between the germline ends. The CDR3 loop reads CASSLSLGSYEQYF. CDR3 bases: TGCGCCAGCAGCTTGAGCCTGGGGTCCTACGAGCAGTACTTC.

The chain employs TRBV5-1 and TRBJ1-2, with 9 bases identical to TRBD1. Looked up from germline, CDR1 is SGHRS and CDR2 is YFSETQ. V shed 4 bases and J 11 bases; nucleotides not matched to a gene: 9. The CDR3 sequence is 13 residues long. CDR3 sequence: CASSLGQGLMYTF. The DNA for the CDR3 is TGCGCCAGCAGCCTCGGACAGGGGTTGATGTACACCTTC.

V is TRBV30 and J is TRBJ1-4; D remains unclear. The CDR3 sequence is 14 residues long. CDR1 is GTSNPN and CDR2 is SVGIG in the germline V gene (reference sequence). Trimming took 3 bases from V and 8 from J, leaving 16 bases between them. CDR3 sequence reads: CAWSLDAGEEKLFF. The DNA for the CDR3 is TGTGCCTGGAGCCTGGATGCCGGCGAAGAAAAACTGTTTTTT.

The rearrangement joins TRBV7-3 to TRBJ2-2; D is possibly TRBD2 (6 bases). The CDR3 contains 13 residues. Germline-derived CDR1 and CDR2 are SGHTA and FQGTGA. V lost 2 bases and J lost 5, with 6 bases in between. The chain's CDR3 is CASSLGGTGELFF. For the CDR3, the DNA is TGTGCCAGCAGCTTAGGAGGGACCGGGGAGCTGTTTTTT.

The chain employs TRBV18 and TRBJ2-7; no firm D call. Deletions cut 2 bases from V and 6 bases from J, with 8 bases between. Germline V CDR1 and CDR2: KGHSH, LQKENI. This CDR3 is 12 amino acids long. CDR3: CASSPNWSEQYF. CDR3 coding DNA: TGTGCCAGCTCACCAAACTGGTCCGAGCAGTACTTC.

This chain uses TRBV5-1 with TRBJ1-1; D is undetermined. Germline CDR1 reads SGHRS; CDR2 reads YFSETQ. The V end was cut by 5 bases, the J end by 7 bases, with 15 bases between. This CDR3 contains 13 residues. The CDR3 is CASRLSGSGEAFF. The CDR3 coding sequence is TGCGCCAGCAGGTTGTCCGGGTCCGGTGAAGCTTTCTTT. Filled out from reference TRBV5-1 and TRBJ1-1, the complete variable domain reads KAGVTQTPRYLIKTRGQQVTLSCSPISGHRSVSWYQQTPGQGLQFLFEYFSETQRNKGNFPGRFSGRQFSNSRSEMNVSTLELGDSALYLCASRLSGSGEAFFGQGTRLTVV.

The chain carries TRBV2 and TRBJ1-5, with 8 nucleotides matching TRBD1. The CDR3 has 15 amino acids. The junction had 7 bases not matched to a gene; V was cut back by 5 bases and J by 4 bases. The germline gives CDR1 SNHLY, CDR2 FYNNEI. The CDR3 nucleotides read TGTGCCAGCAGTTTCGGACAGGGTGGGAATCAGCCCCAGCATTTT. It is translated as CASSFGQGGNQPQHF.

The chain links TRBV19 to TRBJ2-7; TRBD2 might be the D (5 bases). CDR3 length: 15 residues. Germline V gene sequence: CDR1 LNHDA, CDR2 SQIVND (reference sequence). Trimming took 3 bases from V and 0 from J, leaving 12 bases between them. Here the CDR3 reads CASSMRAGPSYEQYF. In DNA, the CDR3 is TGTGCCAGTAGTATGAGGGCGGGCCCCTCCTACGAGCAGTACTTC.

This clone was counted once. This chain joins TRBV6-1 and TRBJ2-5, with 9 bases that match TRBD2. Germline-derived CDR1 and CDR2 are MNHNS and SASEGT. V was pared by 7 bases and J by 2 bases, with 8 bases of the junction left unmatched. CDR3 size: 15 residues. CDR3 nucleotide sequence: TGTGCCAGCAACGACGGGCTAGCGGGGCAAGAGACCCAGTACTTC. Residues: CASNDGLAGQETQYF.

This chain links TRBV30 with TRBJ1-1, with D maybe TRBD1 (5 bases). Deletions cut 5 bases from V and 1 base from J, with 17 bases between. The CDR3 length is 15 residues. Germline V CDR1 and CDR2: GTSNPN, SVGIG (reference sequence). CDR3 nucleotide sequence: TGTGCCTGGCGAACAAAGACAGCCCCGAACACTGAAGCTTTCTTT. Protein: CAWRTKTAPNTEAFF.

The chain joins TRBV9 to TRBJ2-1, with D possibly matching TRBD1 (5 bases). V was shortened by 0 bases and J by 1 base, with 8 bases between the two germline ends. The CDR3 runs 15 residues. CDR1 is SGDLS, CDR2 YYNGEE, per germline. CDR3: CASSVDRRSYNEQFF. Written as DNA, the CDR3 is TGTGCCAGCAGCGTAGACAGGCGGTCCTACAATGAGCAGTTCTTC.

The chain joins TRBV10-3 to TRBJ2-7; possible D gene TRBD2, 5 bases. V shed 2 bases and J shed 5 bases, with 19 bases lying between them. Germline CDR1 reads ENHRY; CDR2 reads SYGVKD. The CDR3 extends over 16 amino acids. This CDR3 is CAISERWDEGVNEQYF. The CDR3 DNA reads TGTGCCATCAGTGAGCGATGGGATGAGGGTGTCAACGAGCAGTACTTC.

In this sample, this clone turned up once. CDR3 sequence reads: CATLGQGDGYTF. The CDR3 DNA reads TGTGCCACCCTGGGACAGGGTGATGGCTACACCTTC. The V call is TRBV10-3, the J call TRBJ1-2; 9 bases are shared with TRBD1. The CDR3 covers 12 residues. The V segment lost 10 bases and the J segment 6 bases; nucleotides outside the gene matches: 6. From germline, CDR1 is ENHRY and CDR2 SYGVKD.

The chain employs TRBV9 and TRBJ2-2; D not resolved. CDR3 length: 12 residues. Germline V gives CDR1 SGDLS, CDR2 YYNGEE. V was shortened by 2 bases and J by 3 bases, with 2 bases between the two germline ends. The CDR3: CASSVYTGELFF. The DNA for the CDR3 is TGTGCCAGCAGCGTTTACACCGGGGAGCTGTTTTTT. Combining the CDR3 with reference TRBV9 and TRBJ2-2 gives the whole variable domain DSGVTQTPKHLITATGQRVTLRCSPRSGDLSVYWYQQSLDQGLQFLIQYYNGEERAKGNILERFSAQQFPDLHSELNLSSLELGDSALYFCASSVYTGELFFGEGSRLTVL.

The chain links TRBV11-2 to TRBJ2-7; D unresolved. Germline V gene lookup returns CDR1 SGHAT and CDR2 FQNNGV. The V gene lost 2 bases and the J gene lost 0 bases, with 11 bases spanning the gap. The CDR3 loop spans 15 amino acids. The CDR3 spells CASSLWPQSSYEQYF. The CDR3 DNA reads TGTGCCAGCAGCTTATGGCCCCAAAGCTCCTACGAGCAGTACTTC.

This clone counts as medium-sized (0.01 to 0.1%). J is TRBJ2-7 and V is TRBV7-2; weak D call: TRBD1 (6 bases). Trimming shortened V by 6 bases and J by 1 base, and 16 bases separated the two germline ends. The CDR3 contains 15 residues. Germline CDR1 SGHTA, CDR2 FQGNSA. In DNA, the CDR3 is TGTGCCAGCAGAAAAGGGGGAGAGGCGTCCTACGAGCAGTACTTC. Its translation: CASRKGGEASYEQYF. Variable domain in full (rest from reference TRBV7-2 and TRBJ2-7): GAGVSQSPSNKVTEKGKDVELRCDPISGHTALYWYRQSLGQGLEFLIYFQGNSAPDKSGLPSDRFSAERTGGSVSTLTIQRTQQEDSAVYLCASRKGGEASYEQYFGPGTRLTVT.

A single count supports this clone. The rearrangement links TRBV15 to TRBJ2-7; the match to TRBD2 covers 11 bases. CDR1 is LNHNV, CDR2 YYDKDF, per germline (reference sequence). The CDR3 consists of 16 residues. V lost 3 bases and J lost 2; bases outside the gene matches: 6. CDR3 protein: CATSSPGTSGPYEQYF. In nucleotides, the CDR3 is TGTGCCACCAGCAGCCCAGGGACTAGCGGCCCCTACGAGCAGTACTTC.

The gene calls are TRBV18 and TRBJ2-7; TRBD1 matches 10 bases. Germline V gene data show CDR1 as KGHSH and CDR2 as LQKENI. This CDR3 comprises 15 residues. Unmatched junction bases numbered 6, after V lost 4 bases and J lost 3 bases. This chain's CDR3 is CASSQTTGGGYEQYF. The CDR3 DNA reads as TGTGCCAGCTCACAAACGACAGGGGGCGGCTACGAGCAGTACTTC. Full variable domain (rest looked up from reference TRBV18 and TRBJ2-7): NAGVMQNPRHLVRRRGQEARLRCSPMKGHSHVYWYRQLPEEGLKFMVYLQKENIIDESGMPKERFSAEFPKEGPSILRIQQVVRGDSAAYFCASSQTTGGGYEQYFGPGTRLTVT.

The chain recombines TRBV7-3 with TRBJ2-1; the D is unclear. The V gene's germline CDR1 is SGHTA and CDR2 FQGTGA. This CDR3 contains 13 residues. The V and J ends lost 2 bases and 5 bases respectively, with 7 bases between them. CDR3 DNA: TGTGCCAGCAGCTTAGGCCCCAACAATGAGCAGTTCTTC. Translated, it gives CASSLGPNNEQFF.

The gene calls are TRBV2 and TRBJ1-4; D is ambiguous. With 5 bases removed from V and 4 bases from J, the gap between germline ends came to 5 bases. The CDR3 is 12 amino acids. The germline gives CDR1 SNHLY, CDR2 FYNNEI. In DNA, the CDR3 is TGTGCCAGCAGTCGGGGTAATGAAAAACTGTTTTTT. It specifies CASSRGNEKLFF.

The chain couples TRBV7-8 to TRBJ2-2; D is uncertain. The CDR3 consists of 15 residues. Germline loops: CDR1 SGHVS, CDR2 FQNEAQ. The V gene lost 1 base and the J gene lost 0 bases, with 6 bases spanning the gap. This CDR3 reads CASSLVSANTGELFF. The CDR3 nucleotides read TGTGCCAGCAGCTTAGTGTCCGCGAACACCGGGGAGCTGTTTTTT.

V usage is TRBV5-1 and J usage is TRBJ2-3; D not certain. Germline V CDR1 and CDR2: SGHRS, YFSETQ. This CDR3 is 14 amino acids long. Trimming removed 1 base from V and 0 bases from J, with 6 bases in between. The CDR3 DNA follows: TGCGCCAGCAGCTTGTCCTCTAGCACAGATACGCAGTATTTT. Translating it yields CASSLSSSTDTQYF.

This chain joins TRBV5-1 and TRBJ1-2, with 7 positions matching TRBD1. Losses at the gene ends were 6 bases for V and 5 bases for J; bases not matched to a gene: 13. The CDR3 consists of 15 residues. Germline V gives CDR1 SGHRS, CDR2 YFSETQ. This CDR3 is CASKKGGREDYGYTF. The CDR3 DNA follows: TGCGCCAGCAAAAAAGGGGGCCGAGAGGATTATGGCTACACCTTC.

The chain is built from TRBV5-8 and TRBJ2-1; D perhaps matches TRBD1 (5 bases). This CDR3 region has 15 residues. Germline V gene data show CDR1 as SGHTS and CDR2 as YDEGEE. V shed 0 bases and J shed 4 bases, with 11 bases lying between them. The CDR3 loop is CASSLGQGRYNEQFF. The CDR3 coding sequence is TGTGCCAGCAGCTTGGGGCAGGGAAGATACAATGAGCAGTTCTTC.

The rearrangement uses TRBV7-4 and TRBJ2-1; a possible D gene is TRBD2 (5 bases). The CDR3 spans 14 residues. Trimming stripped 0 bases from V and 7 bases from J, with 10 bases between. Per the germline V gene, CDR1 is SGHVT and CDR2 is SQSDAQ. This CDR3 is CASSLAPSGNEQFF. The DNA of the CDR3 is TGTGCCAGCAGCTTAGCCCCAAGCGGAAATGAGCAGTTCTTC.

This chain links TRBV7-9 with TRBJ2-5; D may match TRBD1 or TRBD2 (5 bases each). Trimming left V 5 bases short and J 5 bases short, with 12 bases between. The CDR3 runs 13 residues. Germline V lookup: CDR1 SEHNR, CDR2 FQNEAQ (reference sequence). This chain's CDR3 is CASSPGRAETQYF. DNA of the CDR3: TGTGCCAGCAGCCCGGGACGGGCGGAGACCCAGTACTTC.